This TCR beta chain was identified during a study of cytomegalovirus exposure and HLA in healthy donors. The study, taken as a whole, reports: The HLA-A and HLA-B alleles of most subjects were reportedly predicted accurately from TCR beta sequences. Productive rates of about 90% or about 30% were seen for most TCR beta V segments in an earlier analysis.

This clone was detected a few times. What it recognizes is unknown. The PCR ran on 60 Vbeta and 13 Jbeta primers. Method: immunoSEQ multiplex PCR; TCRdb's copy keeps in-frame clones and lacks some. The sample yields tens of thousands of clones, about 9.4% seen once. This CDR3 is 15 amino acids long. J gave up 4 bases and V 3 bases, and 6 bases lay outside the gene matches. Germline CDR1 ENHRY, CDR2 SYGVKD. Sequencing was carried out using PBMCs. This clonotype was obtained from a man aged 60 to 69 in good health and CMV-seropositive. This sequence joins TRBV10-3 and TRBJ2-3, with 8 nucleotides matching TRBD2. The DNA for the CDR3 is TGTGCCATCAGTGAAACCGGGGGGGCGTCAGATACGCAGTATTTT. It yields the protein CAISETGGASDTQYF.